One and the same sample provided the 30 T cell receptor beta chains below, sequenced in a study of T cell repertoires in cytomegalovirus infection (dated 2019 in TCRdb). Sequencing instrument: Illumina HiSeq 1500. Through fastp at Q25 and MiXCR, TCRdb rebuilt clones from the public reads, retaining in-frame beta chains. Every CDR3 protein is listed once, alongside the most common genes and DNA of its rows. The sample table shows hundreds of thousands of distinct CDR3 sequences, and roughly 26% are seen once. Around 8% of the sample belongs to the ten largest clones. The sequencing input was CD8+ T cells from PBMCs. These receptors came from a human donor in good health (CMV status not recorded). Some clones in this sample may be carry-over from other donors' samples.

The rearrangement links TRBV5-5 to TRBJ2-7, with D perhaps TRBD1 (5 bases). This CDR3 has 15 amino acids. Germline assignment: CDR1 SGHKS and CDR2 YYEKEE (reference sequence). V was clipped by 4 bases and J by 0 bases, with 14 bases between them. Here the CDR3 reads CASSPRATASYEQYV. CDR3 in DNA: TGTGCCAGCAGCCCACGGGCGACAGCCTCCTACGAGCAGTACGTC.

This clonotype was detected ten times or more. The chain couples TRBV12-5 to TRBJ1-1; 7 bases align to TRBD1. The trim removed 5 bases at V and 6 bases at J, leaving 9 bases unmatched. CDR1 is LGHNT and CDR2 is FRNRAP in the germline V gene. The CDR3 is 14 amino acids. The CDR3 here is CASGPHRGAPEAFF. CDR3 bases: TGTGCTAGTGGTCCTCACAGGGGAGCTCCTGAAGCTTTCTTT.

This clonotype has just a few counts. The J gene is TRBJ1-1, the V gene TRBV2; tentatively, D is TRBD1 (6 bases). The CDR3 length is 13 residues. Trimming cost V 6 bases and J 3 bases, with 11 bases left between them. CDR1 SNHLY and CDR2 FYNNEI come from the germline V gene. The CDR3 sequence is CASRGGGYTEAFF. CDR3 DNA: TGTGCCAGCAGAGGGGGGGGGTACACTGAAGCTTTCTTT.

The chain carries TRBV28 and TRBJ1-1, with no clear D. Germline values: CDR1 MDHEN, CDR2 SYDVKM. The CDR3 length is 14 residues. Trimming took 2 bases from V and 1 from J, leaving 8 bases between them. CDR3 nucleotide sequence: TGTGCCAGCAGTTTAGTTACAGAGAACACTGAAGCTTTCTTT. Amino acid sequence: CASSLVTENTEAFF.

This clonotype was counted ten times or more. V usage is TRBV19 and J usage is TRBJ2-3; 9 bases are a match to TRBD1. Germline loops: CDR1 LNHDA, CDR2 SQIVND (reference sequence). After removal of 5 bases from V and 5 bases from J, the junction contained 8 bases not matched to a gene. This CDR3 spans 15 amino acids. The DNA for the CDR3 is TGTGCCAGTAGTCCCCGGGGACAGGGTCGAGATACGCAGTATTTT. Residues: CASSPRGQGRDTQYF.

The chain is built from TRBV20-1 and TRBJ2-7; the match to TRBD1 covers 7 bases. The germline V gene has CDR1 DFQATT and CDR2 SNEGSKA (reference sequence). The CDR3 has 16 amino acids. V lost 3 bases, J lost 0 bases, and 11 bases stayed unmatched. The CDR3 nucleotides read TGCAGTGCTAGGCACCCGGACAGGTCCAGCTCCTACGAGCAGTACTTC. Translating it yields CSARHPDRSSSYEQYF.

The chain joins TRBV28 to TRBJ2-5, with a tentative D call TRBD1 (6 bases). Trimming stripped 5 bases from V and 3 bases from J, with 10 bases between. The CDR3 has 13 amino acids. CDR1 MDHEN and CDR2 SYDVKM come from the germline V gene. CDR3 coding DNA: TGTGCCAGCAGTCTACGACAGGAAGAGACCCAGTACTTC. Amino acid sequence: CASSLRQEETQYF.

This clonotype was counted many times. The chain couples TRBV7-9 to TRBJ2-5; 8 bases map to TRBD1. The CDR3 is 16 residues long. Unmatched junction bases numbered 8, after V lost 0 bases and J lost 5 bases. Germline CDR1 is SEHNR and CDR2 is FQNEAQ (reference sequence). In nucleotides, the CDR3 is TGTGCCAGCAGCTTAGCGCTAGGACAGGGCGAGGAGACCCAGTACTTC. It codes for CASSLALGQGEETQYF.

The table lists this clonotype with many counts. This rearrangement joins TRBV7-9 to TRBJ2-1, with TRBD1 matching over 8 bases. CDR3 length: 15 amino acids. Trimming at V came to 5 bases and at J to 6 bases, leaving 9 bases not matched to a gene. Germline assignment: CDR1 SEHNR and CDR2 FQNEAQ (reference sequence). CDR3 coding DNA: TGTGCCAGCAGCGCGGCAGGGGGCCATCGCAATGAGCAGTTCTTC. This codes for CASSAAGGHRNEQFF.

This clonotype was detected a few times. This chain links TRBV12-3 or TRBV12-4 with TRBJ1-6; D is possibly TRBD1 (5 bases). The CDR3 covers 16 residues. Trimming removed 7 bases from V and 5 bases from J, with 18 bases in between. CDR3 DNA sequence: TGTGCCAGCATCCCACGGGGCTTGTTAAATAATTCACCCCTCCACTTT. It yields the protein CASIPRGLLNNSPLHF.

This clonotype was seen a few times. J is TRBJ2-6 and V is TRBV28, with D possibly matching TRBD1 (5 bases). CDR3 length: 19 amino acids. In germline, CDR1 is MDHEN, CDR2 SYDVKM. V lost 5 bases and J lost 2, with 22 bases in between. The CDR3 sequence is CASSPFSGLVQAGANVLTF. The DNA for the CDR3 is TGTGCCAGCAGTCCCTTTTCAGGGTTGGTTCAGGCTGGGGCCAACGTCCTGACTTTC.

This clonotype was recorded at least ten times. The V call is TRBV12-3 or TRBV12-4, the J call TRBJ1-1; perhaps TRBD1 as D (5 bases). V was trimmed by 3 bases and J by 4 bases, leaving 9 bases between them. This CDR3 contains 13 residues. CDR3 sequence: CASSLYGTTEAFF. In nucleotides, the CDR3 is TGTGCCAGCAGTTTGTACGGGACCACTGAAGCTTTCTTT.

This clonotype has a handful of counts. The chain's CDR3 is CASSWTGAYTEAFF. The CDR3 nucleotides are TGCGCCAGCAGTTGGACAGGGGCGTACACTGAAGCTTTCTTT. This chain links TRBV5-1 with TRBJ1-1; the match to TRBD1 covers 9 bases. From germline, CDR1 is SGHRS and CDR2 YFSETQ. CDR3 length equals 14 residues. V gave up 5 bases and J gave up 3 bases; unmatched junction bases: 5.

This clonotype was observed a handful of times. The CDR3: CASTRHVTYEQYV. In DNA form, the CDR3 reads TGTGCCAGCACTCGCCACGTCACCTACGAGCAGTACGTC. This sequence joins TRBV6-6 and TRBJ2-7; D uncertain. The length of the CDR3 is 13 residues. Trimming stripped 7 bases from V and 2 bases from J, with 12 bases between. Germline loops: CDR1 MNHNY, CDR2 SVGAGI (reference sequence).

This clonotype was seen more than once but under ten times. This chain links TRBV28 with TRBJ2-3; D assignment may be TRBD1 or TRBD2 (6 bases each). The CDR3 totals 15 residues. Per the germline V gene, CDR1 is MDHEN and CDR2 is SYDVKM. The V gene lost 7 bases and the J gene lost 2 bases, with 16 bases spanning the gap. The CDR3 bases are TGTGCCAGCACCCCTGGGGGGCGGCCCACAGATACGCAGTATTTT. Translating it yields CASTPGGRPTDTQYF. Full variable domain (outside the CDR3, taken from reference TRBV28 and TRBJ2-3): DVKVTQSSRYLVKRTGEKVFLECVQDMDHENMFWYRQDPGLGLRLIYFSYDVKMKEKGDIPEGYSVSREKKERFSLILESASTNQTSMYLCASTPGGRPTDTQYFGPGTRLTVL.

A few counts support this clonotype. This chain uses TRBV20-1 with TRBJ1-2; 7 positions agree with TRBD1. The CDR3 runs 14 residues. The ends lost 6 bases at V and 2 bases at J; junction bases unmatched: 9. CDR1 and CDR2 (germline): DFQATT, SNEGSKA (reference sequence). The CDR3 loop is CSAQPGQHNYGYTF. Here the CDR3 DNA reads TGCAGTGCCCAACCGGGACAGCACAACTATGGCTACACCTTC.

CDR3 nucleotide sequence: TGTGCCAGCAGCTCCCCCTTTAGCGGGGTAATTGAGCAGTTCTTC. Translating it yields CASSSPFSGVIEQFF. This chain links TRBV7-6 with TRBJ2-1; 8 nucleotides line up with TRBD2. CDR1 and CDR2 (germline): SGHVS, FNYEAQ. V lost 4 bases, J lost 9 bases, and 11 bases stayed unmatched. The CDR3 length is 15 residues.

This clonotype came up many times. This chain links TRBV6-2 or TRBV6-3 with TRBJ2-5; no clear D. This CDR3 has 12 amino acids. V shed 6 bases and J shed 0 bases, with 5 bases lying between them. Germline assignment: CDR1 MNHEY and CDR2 SVGEGT. The DNA for the CDR3 is TGTGCCAGCAGCCTGTACCAAGAGACCCAGTACTTC. The encoded protein is CASSLYQETQYF.

Note on this clonotype: Possible read error: a much larger clone is one base away. V is TRBV7-6 and J is TRBJ1-3, with 7 bases that match TRBD1. Germline V CDR1 and CDR2: SGHVS, FNYEAQ. There are 15 residues in the CDR3. The CDR3 spells CTSSARDSSGNTIYF. Here the CDR3 DNA reads TGTACCAGCAGCGCCCGGGACAGCTCTGGAAACACCATATATTTT.

Ten or more counts support this clonotype. The chain employs TRBV7-6 and TRBJ1-5; D is undetermined. The germline V gene encodes CDR1 SGHVS and CDR2 FNYEAQ. The CDR3 is 15 amino acids. The germline V and J ends were trimmed by 2 bases and 3 bases, with 11 bases remaining between them. CDR3 bases: TGTGCCAGCAGCTTAAGTCCCAGCCCCAATCAGCCCCAGCATTTT. Protein sequence: CASSLSPSPNQPQHF. Supplemented by reference TRBV7-6 and TRBJ1-5, the full variable domain reads GAGVSQSPRYKVTKRGQDVALRCDPISGHVSLYWYRQALGQGPEFLTYFNYEAQQDKSGLPNDRFSAERPEGSISTLTIQRTEQRDSAMYRCASSLSPSPNQPQHFGDGTRLSIL.

This clonotype has ten or more counts. The chain recombines TRBV14 with TRBJ2-1, with a possible D match to TRBD2 (7 bases). The CDR3 runs 17 residues. V was cut by 4 bases and J by 6 bases, with 22 bases left in between. CDR1 is SGHDN and CDR2 is FVKESK in the germline V gene. CDR3: CASSPSGGGHESNEQFF. The CDR3 DNA reads as TGTGCCAGCAGCCCATCGGGGGGCGGTCATGAATCCAATGAGCAGTTCTTC.

This clonotype has a count of ten or more. The chain combines TRBV4-1 with TRBJ1-4, with D unclear. This CDR3 is 15 amino acids long. The germline V and J ends were trimmed by 3 bases and 0 bases, with 8 bases remaining between them. The germline V gene has CDR1 MGHRA and CDR2 YSYEKL. The CDR3 is CASSHRTATNEKLFF. Written as DNA, the CDR3 is TGCGCCAGCAGCCACAGGACCGCAACTAATGAAAAACTGTTTTTT.

The chain uses TRBV12-3 or TRBV12-4 and TRBJ2-7; D is unclear. The V gene lost 3 bases and the J gene lost 0 bases, with 15 bases spanning the gap. CDR3 length: 16 residues. The CDR3 loop is CASSLSVFELSYEQYF. The DNA for the CDR3 is TGTGCCAGCAGTTTGTCCGTCTTTGAGCTCTCCTACGAGCAGTACTTC.

Only a few counts were recorded for this clonotype. The genes are TRBV14 and TRBJ2-7, with D maybe TRBD1 (6 bases). The CDR3 contains 12 residues. Germline CDR1 reads SGHDN; CDR2 reads FVKESK. The germline V and J ends were trimmed by 2 bases and 7 bases, with 9 bases remaining between them. The CDR3 DNA follows: TGTGCCAGCAGCCAAACAGGGTGGGAGCAGTACTTC. Its translation is CASSQTGWEQYF.

This clonotype was seen repeatedly, ten times or more. The CDR3 loop is CASSLAPTLSAYNEQFF. The CDR3 DNA is TGTGCCAGCAGCTTAGCTCCTACCCTTAGCGCCTACAATGAGCAGTTCTTC. V and J are TRBV7-8 and TRBJ2-1; D is possibly TRBD2 (5 bases). The CDR3 loop spans 17 amino acids. Germline lookup yields CDR1 SGHVS and CDR2 FQNEAQ. With 0 bases removed from V and 2 bases from J, the gap between germline ends came to 14 bases.

Comments on this clonotype: At one end the junction does not follow the germline gene, possibly because of a read error. V and J are TRBV23-1 and TRBJ1-5, with 7 bases fitting TRBD1. TRBV23-1 carries the ORF label, with uncertain function. The CDR3 is 16 residues long. CDR3 coding DNA: TGCGCCAGCAGCCAATCGCCCAGGGGGAGCAATCAGCCCCAGCATTTT. This translates into CASSQSPRGSNQPQHF.

This clonotype was detected only a few times. One end of the junction does not line up with germline, which may come from a read error. The rearrangement links TRBV7-7 to TRBJ1-1, with D possibly TRBD1 on 6 matching bases. Looked up from germline, CDR1 is SSHAT and CDR2 is FNYEAQ (reference sequence). The CDR3 covers 13 residues. The CDR3 region is CASSPGVGTEAFF. DNA of the CDR3: TGTGCTAGCAGCCCAGGGGTGGGGACTGAAGCTTTCTTT.

This clonotype was picked up many times. This rearrangement joins TRBV7-2 to TRBJ2-2; D not resolved. CDR1 is SGHTA and CDR2 is FQGNSA in the germline V gene. The CDR3 has 13 amino acids. The V end lost 1 base, the J end lost 3 bases, and 3 bases lay between the germline ends. The DNA of the CDR3 is TGTGCCAGCAGCTTAGTGGACACCGGGGAGCTGTTTTTT. Translating gives CASSLVDTGELFF.

The chain links TRBV20-1 to TRBJ2-2; 7 bases agree with TRBD1. V lost 3 bases to trimming and J lost 0 bases; unmatched junction nucleotides: 4. Per the germline V gene, CDR1 is DFQATT and CDR2 is SNEGSKA (reference sequence). CDR3 size: 15 residues. The CDR3 bases are TGCAGTGCTAGGGACAGGAGCGCGAACACCGGGGAGCTGTTTTTT. It translates to CSARDRSANTGELFF.

The J gene is TRBJ2-7, the V gene TRBV11-2, with D possibly TRBD2 on 5 matching bases. The CDR3 loop spans 13 amino acids. Deletions cut 5 bases from V and 7 bases from J, with 15 bases between. The germline gives CDR1 SGHAT, CDR2 FQNNGV. CDR3: CASSPPGSGEQYV. CDR3 DNA: TGTGCCAGCAGCCCTCCGGGGTCCGGAGAGCAGTACGTC.